Shown below are 20 T cell receptor beta chains from a single sample sequenced in a study of T cells expressing NK-cell markers. TCRdb reprocessed the 5' RACE reads, with one entry per CDR3 protein and no DNA. This repertoire includes 350,000 to 400,000 distinct CDR3 sequences. Sequencing was performed on blood T cells: a sorted CD56 or NKG2C T cell subset, CD4+ or CD8+ T cells, or bulk PBMC T cells (not recorded which). Source of these receptors: a woman between 50 and 59 years old in good health.

The chain joins TRBV20-1 to TRBJ2-2; TCRdb's D gene call, TRBD1, goes unchecked for lack of DNA. The V gene's germline CDR1 is DFQATT and CDR2 SNEGSKA (reference sequence). The CDR3 runs 15 residues. The CDR3 sequence is CSAYVRELNTGELFF.

This chain uses TRBV5-1 with TRBJ1-1; the D gene TCRdb calls, TRBD1, cannot be checked with no DNA. Germline V gene data show CDR1 as SGHRS and CDR2 as YFSETQ. The CDR3 extends over 13 amino acids. CDR3 sequence: CASSLGTQNEAFF.

The gene calls are TRBV29-1 and TRBJ2-5; TCRdb returns TRBD2, unconfirmable since there is no DNA. This CDR3 has 13 amino acids. CDR1 is SQVTM and CDR2 is ANQGSEA in the germline V gene. Here the CDR3 reads CSVVPTSRETQYF. Drawing the rest from reference TRBV29-1 and TRBJ2-5, the complete variable domain is SAVISQKPSRDICQRGTSLTIQCQVDSQVTMMFWYRQQPGQSLTLIATANQGSEATYESGFVIDKFPISRPNLTFSTLTVSNMSPEDSSIYLCSVVPTSRETQYFGPGTRLLVL.

This chain links TRBV20-1 with TRBJ2-1; the TRBD2 assignment by TCRdb is unverifiable without DNA. The length of the CDR3 is 14 residues. Germline V gene sequence: CDR1 DFQATT, CDR2 SNEGSKA (reference sequence). The CDR3: CSAREGGGRDPQFF.

This chain connects TRBV14 to TRBJ2-7; the TRBD2 assignment by TCRdb is unverifiable without DNA. This CDR3 is built from 14 residues. Germline V gives CDR1 SGHDN, CDR2 FVKESK. The chain's CDR3 is CASSVGGTYDEQYF.

The chain combines TRBV27 with TRBJ2-7. This CDR3 contains 13 residues. Germline V gives CDR1 MNHEY, CDR2 SMNVEV (reference sequence). CDR3 in amino acids: CASSLMASYEQYF.

J is TRBJ2-2 and V is TRBV20-1; the D call from TCRdb, TRBD2, cannot be confirmed without DNA. The CDR3 length is 16 residues. Germline V gene data show CDR1 as DFQATT and CDR2 as SNEGSKA (reference sequence). The CDR3 sequence is CSARAPVGRNTGELFF.

This CDR3 reads CASSDPKGLAGGTQETQYF. The genes are TRBV2 and TRBJ2-5; there is no DNA to check the TCRdb D call of TRBD2. The CDR3 spans 19 residues. CDR1 is SNHLY and CDR2 is FYNNEI in the germline V gene.

V is TRBV20-1 and J is TRBJ1-4. The germline V gene has CDR1 DFQATT and CDR2 SNEGSKA (reference sequence). The CDR3 consists of 11 residues. This CDR3 reads CSADKGEKLFF.

The chain is built from TRBV4-1 and TRBJ2-1; TCRdb names TRBD2, which stays unverified in the absence of DNA. The CDR3 runs to 17 residues. In germline, CDR1 is MGHRA, CDR2 YSYEKL. This chain's CDR3 is CASSQESGTSGHNEQFF.

V and J are TRBV5-5 and TRBJ2-3; as DNA is missing, the TRBD1 call by TCRdb cannot be tested. This CDR3 is 17 amino acids long. Germline V gives CDR1 SGHKS, CDR2 YYEKEE (reference sequence). The CDR3 is CASSLGWTAATPDTQYF.

This chain uses TRBV7-9 with TRBJ2-3; no DNA is available, so the TRBD2 call from TCRdb remains unchecked. The CDR3 is 14 residues long. Germline V CDR1 and CDR2: SEHNR, FQNEAQ (reference sequence). CDR3 amino acids: CASSELESGDTQYF.

The chain has TRBV3-1 and TRBJ1-5. CDR1 and CDR2 from the germline V gene are LGHDT and YNNKEL (reference sequence). The CDR3 length is 15 residues. The CDR3 sequence: CASSQEGYSNQPQHF. Using reference TRBV3-1 and TRBJ1-5 for the parts outside the CDR3, the full variable domain is DTAVSQTPKYLVTQMGNDKSIKCEQNLGHDTMYWYKQDSKKFLKIMFSYNNKELIINETVPNRFSPKSPDKAHLNLHINSLELGDSAVYFCASSQEGYSNQPQHFGDGTRLSIL.

The V gene is TRBV6-1, the J gene TRBJ1-1. The CDR3 spans 13 residues. In germline, CDR1 is MNHNS, CDR2 SASEGT. CDR3 loop: CASSDTDNTEAFF.

This chain links TRBV5-6 with TRBJ1-3. Germline CDR1 SGHDT, CDR2 YYEEEE. This CDR3 region has 15 residues. CDR3 region: CASSHPLGSGNTIYF.

The chain recombines TRBV12-3 or TRBV12-4 with TRBJ1-5. The CDR3 runs to 14 residues. The CDR3 is CASSLGVGIQPQHF.

The J gene is TRBJ2-7, the V gene TRBV5-6; TCRdb outputs TRBD1, but without DNA this stays unchecked. CDR1 and CDR2 from the germline V gene are SGHDT and YYEEEE. The CDR3 totals 16 residues. CDR3 sequence: CASSQDRGLGVYEQYF.

The chain combines TRBV20-1 with TRBJ1-1; TCRdb's D gene call, TRBD1, goes unchecked for lack of DNA. In germline, CDR1 is DFQATT, CDR2 SNEGSKA (reference sequence). The CDR3 extends over 13 amino acids. CDR3 sequence: CSAWTGTNTEAFF.

The chain links TRBV11-3 to TRBJ2-3; TCRdb calls TRBD1, which cannot be checked without DNA. The CDR3 covers 16 residues. Germline V gene sequence: CDR1 SGHNT, CDR2 YENEEA. The CDR3 reads CASSLPQGTSTDTQYF.

The rearrangement uses TRBV5-1 and TRBJ2-3; TCRdb reports TRBD2, a call that lacks DNA to check it against. CDR1 and CDR2 (germline): SGHRS, YFSETQ. The CDR3 is 15 amino acids. CDR3 in amino acids: CASRALAGASDTQYF.